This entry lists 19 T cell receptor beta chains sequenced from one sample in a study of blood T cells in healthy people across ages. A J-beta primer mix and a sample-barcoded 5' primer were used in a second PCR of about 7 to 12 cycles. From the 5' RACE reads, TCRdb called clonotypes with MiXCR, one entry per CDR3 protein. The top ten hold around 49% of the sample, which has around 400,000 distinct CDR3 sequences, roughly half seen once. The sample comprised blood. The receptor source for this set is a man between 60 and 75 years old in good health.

As DNA, the CDR3 is TGTGCCAGCAGTGGACAGCGATCCCCCTCTGGGGCCAACGTCCTGACTTTC. Its translation is CASSGQRSPSGANVLTF. The J gene is TRBJ2-6, the V gene TRBV25-1, with D maybe TRBD1 (5 bases). This CDR3 region has 17 residues. With 4 bases removed from V and 0 bases from J, the gap between germline ends came to 13 bases. Germline CDR1 is MGHDK and CDR2 is SYGVNS.

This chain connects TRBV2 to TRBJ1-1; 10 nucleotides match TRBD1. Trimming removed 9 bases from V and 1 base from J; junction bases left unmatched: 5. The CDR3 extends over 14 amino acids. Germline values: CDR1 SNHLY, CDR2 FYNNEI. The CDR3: CARKRTGGNTEAFF. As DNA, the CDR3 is TGTGCCAGAAAGCGGACAGGGGGGAACACTGAAGCTTTCTTT.

CDR3 sequence (DNA): TGTGCCAGTTTTAGGGGAGGATACAACAATGAGCAGTTCTTC. This codes for CASFRGGYNNEQFF. The rearrangement links TRBV7-2 to TRBJ2-1; D is perhaps TRBD2 (6 bases). Germline V CDR1 and CDR2: SGHTA, FQGNSA. V dropped 9 bases and J dropped 5 bases, with 17 bases sitting between them. CDR3 length: 14 residues.

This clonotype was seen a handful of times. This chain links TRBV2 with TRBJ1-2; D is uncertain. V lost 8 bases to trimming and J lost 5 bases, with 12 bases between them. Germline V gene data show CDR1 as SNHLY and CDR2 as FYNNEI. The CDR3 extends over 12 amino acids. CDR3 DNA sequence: TGTGCCAGCGCAATGGGGATATATGGCTACACCTTC. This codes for CASAMGIYGYTF.

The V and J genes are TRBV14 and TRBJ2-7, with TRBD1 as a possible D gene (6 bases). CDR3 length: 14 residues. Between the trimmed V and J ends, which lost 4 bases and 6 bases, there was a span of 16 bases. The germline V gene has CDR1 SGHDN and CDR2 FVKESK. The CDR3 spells CASSPDRPQVEQYF. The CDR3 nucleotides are TGTGCCAGCAGCCCTGACAGGCCCCAGGTCGAGCAGTACTTC.

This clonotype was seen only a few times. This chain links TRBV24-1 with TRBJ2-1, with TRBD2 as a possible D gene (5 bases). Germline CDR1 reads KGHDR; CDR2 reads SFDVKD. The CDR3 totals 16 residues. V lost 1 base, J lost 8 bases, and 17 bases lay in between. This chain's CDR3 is CATSDFRGRSQYEQFF. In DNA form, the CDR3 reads TGTGCCACCAGTGATTTCCGGGGTAGGTCCCAATATGAGCAGTTCTTC.

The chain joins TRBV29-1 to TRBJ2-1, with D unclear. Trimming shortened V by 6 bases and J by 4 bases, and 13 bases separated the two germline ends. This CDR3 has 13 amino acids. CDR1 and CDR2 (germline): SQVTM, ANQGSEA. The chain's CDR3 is CSVDADGYNEQFF. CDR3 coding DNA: TGCAGCGTAGATGCTGACGGATACAATGAGCAGTTCTTC.

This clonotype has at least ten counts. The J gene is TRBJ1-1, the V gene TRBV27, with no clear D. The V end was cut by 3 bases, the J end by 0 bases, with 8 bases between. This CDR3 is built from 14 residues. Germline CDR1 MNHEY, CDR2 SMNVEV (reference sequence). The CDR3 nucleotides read TGTGCCAGCAGTTTGGAGGGTCTGAACACTGAAGCTTTCTTT. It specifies CASSLEGLNTEAFF.

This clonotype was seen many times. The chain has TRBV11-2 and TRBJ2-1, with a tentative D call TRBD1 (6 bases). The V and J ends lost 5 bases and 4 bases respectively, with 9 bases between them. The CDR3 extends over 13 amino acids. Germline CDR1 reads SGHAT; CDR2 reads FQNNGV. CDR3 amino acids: CASSAGAYNEQFF. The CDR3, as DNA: TGTGCCAGCAGCGCAGGGGCTTACAATGAGCAGTTCTTC.

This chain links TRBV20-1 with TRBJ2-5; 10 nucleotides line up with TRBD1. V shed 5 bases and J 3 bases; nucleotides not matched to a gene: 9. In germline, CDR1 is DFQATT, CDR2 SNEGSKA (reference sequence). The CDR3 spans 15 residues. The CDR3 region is CSAPRQGARKETQYF. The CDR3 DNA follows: TGCAGTGCTCCAAGACAGGGGGCGCGGAAAGAGACCCAGTACTTC.

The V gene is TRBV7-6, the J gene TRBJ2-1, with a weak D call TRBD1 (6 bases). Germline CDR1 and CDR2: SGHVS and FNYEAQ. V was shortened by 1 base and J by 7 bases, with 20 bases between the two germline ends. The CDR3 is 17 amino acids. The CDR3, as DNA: TGTGCCAGCAGCTTAGAGGGGGACATCTGGTCATGGAATGAGCAGTTCTTC. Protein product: CASSLEGDIWSWNEQFF. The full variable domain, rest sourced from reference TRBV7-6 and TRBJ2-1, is GAGVSQSPRYKVTKRGQDVALRCDPISGHVSLYWYRQALGQGPEFLTYFNYEAQQDKSGLPNDRFSAERPEGSISTLTIQRTEQRDSAMYRCASSLEGDIWSWNEQFFGPGTRLTVL.

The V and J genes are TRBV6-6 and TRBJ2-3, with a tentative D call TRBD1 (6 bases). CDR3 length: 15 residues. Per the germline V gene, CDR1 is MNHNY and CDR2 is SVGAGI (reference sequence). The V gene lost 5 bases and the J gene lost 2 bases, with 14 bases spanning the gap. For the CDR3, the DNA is TGTGCCAGCAGTGAATCGACAGGATACACAGATACGCAGTATTTT. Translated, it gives CASSESTGYTDTQYF.

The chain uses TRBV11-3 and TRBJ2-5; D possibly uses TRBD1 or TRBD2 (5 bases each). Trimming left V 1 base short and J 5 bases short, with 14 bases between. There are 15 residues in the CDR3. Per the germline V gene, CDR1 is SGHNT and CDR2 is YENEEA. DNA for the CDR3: TGTGCCAGCAGCTTAGCCAGGGTGCGCGGGGAGACCCAGTACTTC. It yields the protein CASSLARVRGETQYF.

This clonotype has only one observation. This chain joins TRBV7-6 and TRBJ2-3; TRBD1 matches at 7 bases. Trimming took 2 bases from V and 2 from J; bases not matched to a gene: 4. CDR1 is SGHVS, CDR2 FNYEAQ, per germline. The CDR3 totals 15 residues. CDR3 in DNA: TGTGCCAGCAGCTTAATGGGACAGAACACAGATACGCAGTATTTT. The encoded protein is CASSLMGQNTDTQYF.

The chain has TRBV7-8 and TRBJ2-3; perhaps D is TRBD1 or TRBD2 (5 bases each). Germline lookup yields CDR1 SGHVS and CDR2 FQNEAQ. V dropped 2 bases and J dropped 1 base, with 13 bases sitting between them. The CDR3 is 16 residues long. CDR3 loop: CASSLRTLGGTDTQYF. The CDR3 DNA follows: TGTGCCAGCAGCTTAAGGACTCTGGGGGGCACAGATACGCAGTATTTT.

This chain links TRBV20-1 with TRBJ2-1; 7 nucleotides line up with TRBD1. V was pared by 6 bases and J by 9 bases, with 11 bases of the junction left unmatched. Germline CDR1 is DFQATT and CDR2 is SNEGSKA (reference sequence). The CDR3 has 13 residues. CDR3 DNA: TGCAGTGCCCGGGGCACATCAGGGGGTGAGCAGTTCTTC. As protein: CSARGTSGGEQFF.

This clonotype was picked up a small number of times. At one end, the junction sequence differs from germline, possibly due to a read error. This CDR3 reads CASSVTKGSEQFF. The CDR3 coding sequence is TGTGCCAGCAGCGTAACTAAGGGTTCGGAGCAGTTCTTC. The chain employs TRBV7-3 and TRBJ2-1; D unresolved. This CDR3 is 13 amino acids long. Germline V lookup: CDR1 SGHTA, CDR2 FQGTGA.

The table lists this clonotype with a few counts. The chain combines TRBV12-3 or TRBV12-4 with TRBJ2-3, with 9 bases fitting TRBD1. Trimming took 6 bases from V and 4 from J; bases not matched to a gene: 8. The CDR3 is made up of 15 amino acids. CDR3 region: CASRGTGTFPDTQYF. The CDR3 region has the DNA TGTGCCAGCAGAGGGACAGGGACCTTTCCAGATACGCAGTATTTT.

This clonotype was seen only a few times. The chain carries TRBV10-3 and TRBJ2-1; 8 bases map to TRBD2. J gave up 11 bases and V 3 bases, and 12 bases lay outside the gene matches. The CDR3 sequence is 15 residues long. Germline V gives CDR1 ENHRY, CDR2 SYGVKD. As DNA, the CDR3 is TGTGCCATCAGTGACCCTGGGGCGGGGGGATTACAGCAGTTCTTC. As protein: CAISDPGAGGLQQFF.